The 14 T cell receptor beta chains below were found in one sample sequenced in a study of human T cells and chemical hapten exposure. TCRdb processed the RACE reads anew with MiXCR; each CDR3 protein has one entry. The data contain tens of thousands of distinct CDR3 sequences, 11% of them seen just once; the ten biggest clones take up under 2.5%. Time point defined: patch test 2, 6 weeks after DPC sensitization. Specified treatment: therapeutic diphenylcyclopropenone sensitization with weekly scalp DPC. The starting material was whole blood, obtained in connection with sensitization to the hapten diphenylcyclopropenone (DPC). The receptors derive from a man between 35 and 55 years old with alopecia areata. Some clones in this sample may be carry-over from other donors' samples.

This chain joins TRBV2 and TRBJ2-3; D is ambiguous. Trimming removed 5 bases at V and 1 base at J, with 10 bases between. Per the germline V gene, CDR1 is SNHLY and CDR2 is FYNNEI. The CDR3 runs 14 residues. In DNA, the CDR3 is TGTGCCAGCAGTCCAGATCCAGGCACAGATACGCAGTATTTT. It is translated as CASSPDPGTDTQYF.

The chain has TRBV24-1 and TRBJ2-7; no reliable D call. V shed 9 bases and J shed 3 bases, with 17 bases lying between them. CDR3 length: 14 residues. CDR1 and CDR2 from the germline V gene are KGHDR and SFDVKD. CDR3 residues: CATHAQVPCYEQYV. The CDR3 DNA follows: TGTGCCACCCACGCTCAGGTTCCTTGCTACGAGCAGTACGTC.

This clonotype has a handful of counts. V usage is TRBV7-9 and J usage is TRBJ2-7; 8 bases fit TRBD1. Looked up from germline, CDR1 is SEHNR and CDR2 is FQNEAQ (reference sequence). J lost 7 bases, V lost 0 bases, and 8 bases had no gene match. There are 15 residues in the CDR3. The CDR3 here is CASSLAGQGKWEQYF. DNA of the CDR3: TGTGCCAGCAGCTTAGCCGGACAGGGTAAATGGGAGCAGTACTTC.

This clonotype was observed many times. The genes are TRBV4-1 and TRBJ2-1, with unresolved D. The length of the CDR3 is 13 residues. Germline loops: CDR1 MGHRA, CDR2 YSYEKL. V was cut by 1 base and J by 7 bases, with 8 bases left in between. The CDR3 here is CASSQGSGNEQFF. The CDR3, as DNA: TGCGCCAGCAGCCAAGGGTCCGGGAATGAGCAGTTCTTC.

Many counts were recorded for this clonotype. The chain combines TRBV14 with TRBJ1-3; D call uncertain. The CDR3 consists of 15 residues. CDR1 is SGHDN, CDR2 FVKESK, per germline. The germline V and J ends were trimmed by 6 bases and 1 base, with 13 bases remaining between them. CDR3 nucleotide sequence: TGTGCCAGCAGGGCCGGAGGGAATTCTGGAAACACCATATATTTT. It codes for CASRAGGNSGNTIYF.

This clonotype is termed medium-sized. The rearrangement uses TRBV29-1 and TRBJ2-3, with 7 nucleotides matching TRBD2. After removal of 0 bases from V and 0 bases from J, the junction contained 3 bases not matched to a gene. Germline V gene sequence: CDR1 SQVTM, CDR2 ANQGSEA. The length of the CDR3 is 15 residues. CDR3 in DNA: TGCAGCGTTGAAGAACCTAGCGGAAGCACAGATACGCAGTATTTT. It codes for CSVEEPSGSTDTQYF.

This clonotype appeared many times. The CDR3 bases are TGCAGTGCCCCTAGCGGGGGGCGGAATAATTCACCCCTCCACTTT. Translation: CSAPSGGRNNSPLHF. The J gene is TRBJ1-6, the V gene TRBV20-1, with a tentative D call TRBD1 (6 bases). The V gene's germline CDR1 is DFQATT and CDR2 SNEGSKA (reference sequence). V was shortened by 6 bases and J by 5 bases, with 17 bases between the two germline ends. The CDR3 runs to 15 residues.

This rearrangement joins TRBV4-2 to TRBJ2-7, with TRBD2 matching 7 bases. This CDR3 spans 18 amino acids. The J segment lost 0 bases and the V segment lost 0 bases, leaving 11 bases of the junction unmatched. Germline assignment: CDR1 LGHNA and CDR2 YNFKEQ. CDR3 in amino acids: CASSQEGWEGGFSYEQYF. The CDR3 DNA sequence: TGTGCCAGCAGCCAAGAAGGTTGGGAGGGAGGGTTCTCCTACGAGCAGTACTTC.

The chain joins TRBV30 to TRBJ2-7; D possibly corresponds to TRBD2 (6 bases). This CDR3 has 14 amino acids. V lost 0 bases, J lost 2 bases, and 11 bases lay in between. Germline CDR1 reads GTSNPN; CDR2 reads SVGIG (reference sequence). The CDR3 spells CAWSVKAGPYEQYF. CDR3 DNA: TGTGCCTGGAGTGTAAAAGCGGGCCCCTACGAGCAGTACTTC.

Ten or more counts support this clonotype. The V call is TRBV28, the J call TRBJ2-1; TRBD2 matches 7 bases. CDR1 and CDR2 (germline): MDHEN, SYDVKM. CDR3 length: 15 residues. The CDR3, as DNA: TGTGGGGCCCTATCGACGGGGGGTGGTTACAATGAGCAGTTCTTC. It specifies CGALSTGGGYNEQFF.

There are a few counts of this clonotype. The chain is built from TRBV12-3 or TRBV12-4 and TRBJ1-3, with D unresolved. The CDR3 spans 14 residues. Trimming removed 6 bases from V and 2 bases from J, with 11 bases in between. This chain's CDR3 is CASRWTLPGNTIYF. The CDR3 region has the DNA TGTGCCAGCAGGTGGACGCTACCTGGAAACACCATATATTTT.

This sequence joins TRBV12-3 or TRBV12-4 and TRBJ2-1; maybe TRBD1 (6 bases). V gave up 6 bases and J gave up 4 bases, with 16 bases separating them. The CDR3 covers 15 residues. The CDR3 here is CASSRLGQGYNEQFF. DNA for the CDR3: TGTGCCAGCAGCCGCTTGGGACAAGGATACAATGAGCAGTTCTTC.

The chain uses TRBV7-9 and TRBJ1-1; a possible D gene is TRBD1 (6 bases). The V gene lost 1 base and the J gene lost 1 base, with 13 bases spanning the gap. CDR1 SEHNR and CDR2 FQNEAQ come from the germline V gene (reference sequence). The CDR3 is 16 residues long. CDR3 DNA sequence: TGTGCCAGCAGCTTAGATACCCGGGGGCCGAACACTGAAGCTTTCTTT. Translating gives CASSLDTRGPNTEAFF.

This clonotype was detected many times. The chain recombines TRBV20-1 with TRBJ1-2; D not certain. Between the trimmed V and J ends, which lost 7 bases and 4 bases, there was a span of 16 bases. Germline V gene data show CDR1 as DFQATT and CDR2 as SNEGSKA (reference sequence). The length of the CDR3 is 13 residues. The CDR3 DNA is TGCAGTGGGGGTCGGGGTGAGGGCTATGGCTACACCTTC. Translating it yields CSGGRGEGYGYTF.